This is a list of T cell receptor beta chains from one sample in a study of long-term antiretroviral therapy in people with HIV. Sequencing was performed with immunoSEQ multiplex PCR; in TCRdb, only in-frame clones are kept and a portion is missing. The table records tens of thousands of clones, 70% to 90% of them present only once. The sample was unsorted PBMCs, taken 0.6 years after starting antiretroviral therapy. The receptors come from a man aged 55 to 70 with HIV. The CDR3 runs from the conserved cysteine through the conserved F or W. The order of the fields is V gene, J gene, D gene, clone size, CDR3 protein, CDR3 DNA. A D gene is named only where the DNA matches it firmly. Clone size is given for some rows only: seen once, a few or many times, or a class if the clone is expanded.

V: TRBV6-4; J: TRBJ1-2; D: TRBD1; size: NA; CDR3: CASSASGGEAGYTF; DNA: TGTGCCAGCAGTGCCTCAGGGGGAGAGGCCGGCTACACCTTC
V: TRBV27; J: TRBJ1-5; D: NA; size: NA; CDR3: CASSPTGTRYSNQPQHF; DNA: TGTGCCAGCAGCCCTACCGGGACAAGATATAGCAATCAGCCCCAGCATTTT
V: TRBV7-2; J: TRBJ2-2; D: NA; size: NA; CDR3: CASSFYPGNTGELFF; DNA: TGTGCCAGCAGCTTTTACCCCGGGAACACCGGGGAGCTGTTTTTT
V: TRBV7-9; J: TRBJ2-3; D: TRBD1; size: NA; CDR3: CASSFTDRVPDTQYF; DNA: TGTGCCAGCAGCTTCACGGACAGGGTTCCAGATACGCAGTATTTT
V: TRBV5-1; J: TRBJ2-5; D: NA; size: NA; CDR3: CASTLMSIQETQYF; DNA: TGCGCCAGCACCCTAATGAGTATCCAAGAGACCCAGTACTTC
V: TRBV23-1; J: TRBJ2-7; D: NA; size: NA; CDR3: CASSPFKSYEQYF; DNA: TGCGCCAGCAGTCCTTTCAAATCCTACGAGCAGTACTTC
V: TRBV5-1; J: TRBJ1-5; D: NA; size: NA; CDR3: CASSLFPASNQPQHF; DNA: TGCGCCAGCAGCCTCTTTCCGGCAAGCAATCAGCCCCAGCATTTT
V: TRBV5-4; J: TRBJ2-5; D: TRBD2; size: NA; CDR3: CASSSAGREETQYF; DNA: TGTGCCAGCAGCTCAGCGGGACGAGAAGAGACCCAGTACTTC
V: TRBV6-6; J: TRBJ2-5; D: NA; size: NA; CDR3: CASSDTGTQETQYF; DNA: TGTGCCAGCAGTGATACAGGGACCCAAGAGACCCAGTACTTC
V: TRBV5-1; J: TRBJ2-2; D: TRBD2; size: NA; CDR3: CASSLLAGVPNTGELFF; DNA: TGCGCCAGCAGCTTGTTAGCGGGGGTCCCGAACACCGGGGAGCTGTTTTTT
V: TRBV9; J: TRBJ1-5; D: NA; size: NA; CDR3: CASSVDGQAYQPQHF; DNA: TGTGCCAGCAGCGTAGATGGGCAGGCGTATCAGCCCCAGCATTTT
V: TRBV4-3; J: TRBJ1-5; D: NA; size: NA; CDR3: CASSQGPTGGRNQPQHF; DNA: TGCGCCAGCAGCCAGGGTCCCACGGGGGGTCGGAATCAGCCCCAGCATTTT
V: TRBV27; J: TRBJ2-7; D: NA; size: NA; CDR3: CASSNGVGGPLDYEQYF; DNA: TGTGCCAGCAGTAACGGGGTTGGGGGGCCCCTAGACTACGAGCAGTACTTC
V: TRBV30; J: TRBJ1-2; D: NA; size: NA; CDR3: CAYTWGPHGYTF; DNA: TGTGCCTATACGTGGGGCCCGCATGGCTACACCTTC
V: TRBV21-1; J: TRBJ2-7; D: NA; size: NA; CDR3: CASSNPYRVYEQYF; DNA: TGTGCCAGCAGCAACCCGTATAGGGTCTACGAGCAGTACTTC
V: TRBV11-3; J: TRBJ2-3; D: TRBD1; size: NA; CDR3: CASSFAGTDSTDTQYF; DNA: TGTGCCAGCAGCTTTGCCGGGACAGATAGCACAGATACGCAGTATTTT
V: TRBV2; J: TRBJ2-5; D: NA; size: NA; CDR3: CASSAFSRIGETQYF; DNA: TGTGCCAGCAGTGCCTTTAGCCGGATCGGAGAGACCCAGTACTTC
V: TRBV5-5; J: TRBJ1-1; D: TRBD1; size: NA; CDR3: CASSLQGTTEAFF; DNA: TGTGCCAGCAGCCTACAGGGGACGACTGAAGCTTTCTTT
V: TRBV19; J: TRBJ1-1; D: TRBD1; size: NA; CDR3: CASRYKQGAINTEAFF; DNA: TGTGCCAGTAGGTACAAACAGGGGGCGATAAACACTGAAGCTTTCTTT
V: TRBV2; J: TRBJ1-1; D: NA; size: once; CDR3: CASSLGVLTDTEAFF; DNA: TGTGCCAGCAGTTTAGGGGTTTTAACTGACACTGAAGCTTTCTTT
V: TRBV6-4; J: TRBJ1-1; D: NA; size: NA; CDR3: CASSDGLWGEAFF; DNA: TGTGCCAGCAGTGACGGGCTGTGGGGTGAAGCTTTCTTT
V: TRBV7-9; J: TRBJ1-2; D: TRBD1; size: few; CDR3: CATIGRDRGHGYTF; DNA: TGTGCCACCATTGGGAGAGACAGGGGGCATGGCTACACCTTC
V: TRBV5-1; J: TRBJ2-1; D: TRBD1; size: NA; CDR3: CASSLPLGTGNEQFF; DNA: TGCGCCAGCAGCTTGCCCCTTGGGACAGGGAATGAGCAGTTCTTC
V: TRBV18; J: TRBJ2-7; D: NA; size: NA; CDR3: CASSPDMSYEQYF; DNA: TGTGCCAGCTCACCGGACATGTCCTACGAGCAGTACTTC
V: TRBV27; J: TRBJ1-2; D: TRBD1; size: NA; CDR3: CASSPRQGDGYTF; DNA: TGTGCCAGCAGTCCCCGACAGGGAGACGGCTACACCTTC
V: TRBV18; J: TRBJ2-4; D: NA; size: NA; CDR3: CASSPPSRQGNIQYF; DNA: TGTGCCAGCTCACCACCGAGCCGGCAGGGAAACATTCAGTACTTC
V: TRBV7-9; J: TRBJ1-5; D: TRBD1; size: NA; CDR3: CASSSGGTERNQPQHF; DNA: TGTGCCAGCAGCTCAGGAGGGACAGAACGCAATCAGCCCCAGCATTTT
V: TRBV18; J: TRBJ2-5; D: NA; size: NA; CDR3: CASSPSSVGETQYF; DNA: TGTGCCAGCTCACCATCCAGCGTAGGAGAGACCCAGTACTTC
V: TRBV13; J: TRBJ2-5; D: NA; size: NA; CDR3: CASSQQETQYF; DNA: TGTGCCAGCAGCCAGCAAGAGACCCAGTACTTC
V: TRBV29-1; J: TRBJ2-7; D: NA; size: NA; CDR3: CSVGGYYEQYF; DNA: TGCAGCGTAGGGGGATACTACGAGCAGTACTTC
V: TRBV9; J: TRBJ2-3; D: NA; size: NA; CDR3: CASSVSAFWDGGNTQYF; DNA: TGTGCCAGCAGCGTAAGCGCCTTTTGGGACGGAGGAAATACGCAGTATTTT
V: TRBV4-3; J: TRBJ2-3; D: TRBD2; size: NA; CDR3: CASSQGERGVADTQYF; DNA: TGCGCCAGCAGCCAAGGAGAGCGGGGGGTAGCAGATACGCAGTATTTT
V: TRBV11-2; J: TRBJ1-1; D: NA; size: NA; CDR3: CASSPDKGNLNTEAFF; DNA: TGTGCCAGCAGCCCGGACAAAGGTAACTTGAACACTGAAGCTTTCTTT
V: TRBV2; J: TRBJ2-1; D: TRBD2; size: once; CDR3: CASTLGLAGVSYNEQFF; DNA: TGTGCCAGCACGTTAGGACTAGCGGGAGTTTCCTACAATGAGCAGTTCTTC
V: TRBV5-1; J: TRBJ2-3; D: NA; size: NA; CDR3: CASSVVGGGLDTQYF; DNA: TGCGCCAGCAGCGTCGTCGGGGGCGGATTAGATACGCAGTATTTT
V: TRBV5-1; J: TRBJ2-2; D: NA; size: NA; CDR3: CASSGGGNTGELFF; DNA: TGCGCCAGCAGCGGGGGAGGGAACACCGGGGAGCTGTTTTTT
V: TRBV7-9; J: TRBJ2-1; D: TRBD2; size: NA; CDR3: CASSRGVDEQFF; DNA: TGTGCCAGCAGCCGGGGGGTAGATGAGCAGTTCTTC
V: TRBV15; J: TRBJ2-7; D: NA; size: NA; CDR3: CATSREFPSQPYEQYF; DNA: TGTGCCACCAGCAGAGAATTTCCCTCCCAACCCTACGAGCAGTACTTC
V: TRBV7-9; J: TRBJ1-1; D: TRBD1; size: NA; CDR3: CASTQTGAEAFF; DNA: TGTGCCAGCACCCAGACAGGGGCTGAAGCTTTCTTT
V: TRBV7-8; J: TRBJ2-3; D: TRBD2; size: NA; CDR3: CASSLASGGASDTQYF; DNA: TGTGCCAGCAGCTTAGCTAGCGGGGGGGCTTCAGATACGCAGTATTTT
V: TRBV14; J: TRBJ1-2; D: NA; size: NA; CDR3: CASSPIGQYGYTF; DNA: TGTGCCAGCAGCCCAATCGGGCAGTATGGCTACACCTTC
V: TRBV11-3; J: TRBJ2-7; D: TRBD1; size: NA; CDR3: CASSLGQGSSYEQYF; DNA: TGTGCCAGCAGCCTTGGACAGGGGAGCTCCTACGAGCAGTACTTC
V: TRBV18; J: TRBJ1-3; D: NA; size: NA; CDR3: CASSPEGSGNTIYF; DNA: TGTGCCAGCTCACCAGAGGGCTCTGGAAACACCATATATTTT